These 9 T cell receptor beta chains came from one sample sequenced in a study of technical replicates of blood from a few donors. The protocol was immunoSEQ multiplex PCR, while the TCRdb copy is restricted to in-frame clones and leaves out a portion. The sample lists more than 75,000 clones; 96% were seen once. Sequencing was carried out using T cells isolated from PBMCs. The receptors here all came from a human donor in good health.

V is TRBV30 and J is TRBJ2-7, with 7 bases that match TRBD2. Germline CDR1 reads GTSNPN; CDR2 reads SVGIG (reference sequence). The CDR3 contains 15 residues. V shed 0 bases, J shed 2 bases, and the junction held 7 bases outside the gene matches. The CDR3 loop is CAWSVPLATPYEQYF. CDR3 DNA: TGTGCCTGGAGTGTACCACTAGCGACCCCCTACGAGCAGTACTTC.

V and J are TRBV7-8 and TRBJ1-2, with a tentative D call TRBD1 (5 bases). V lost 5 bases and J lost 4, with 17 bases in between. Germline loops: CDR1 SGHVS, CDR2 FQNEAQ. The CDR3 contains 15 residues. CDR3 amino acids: CASSTAGTPGYGYTF. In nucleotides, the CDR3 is TGTGCCAGCAGCACCGCCGGGACTCCGGGCTATGGCTACACCTTC.

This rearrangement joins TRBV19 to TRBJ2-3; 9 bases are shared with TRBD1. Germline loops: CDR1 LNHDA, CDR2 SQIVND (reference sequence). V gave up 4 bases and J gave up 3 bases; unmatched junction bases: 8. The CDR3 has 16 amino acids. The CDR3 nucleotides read TGTGCCAGTAGTAAGGGCGGACAGGGGAGAACAGATACGCAGTATTTT. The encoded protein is CASSKGGQGRTDTQYF.

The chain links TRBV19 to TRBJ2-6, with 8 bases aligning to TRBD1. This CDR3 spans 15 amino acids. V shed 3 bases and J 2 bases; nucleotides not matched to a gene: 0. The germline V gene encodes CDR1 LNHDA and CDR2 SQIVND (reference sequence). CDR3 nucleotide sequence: TGTGCCAGTAGTATGACAGGGGCTGGGGCCAACGTCCTGACTTTC. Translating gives CASSMTGAGANVLTF.

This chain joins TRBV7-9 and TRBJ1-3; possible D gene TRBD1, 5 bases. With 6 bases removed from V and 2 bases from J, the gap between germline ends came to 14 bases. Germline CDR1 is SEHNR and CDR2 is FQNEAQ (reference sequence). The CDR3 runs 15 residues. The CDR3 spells CASRQIGGAGNTIYF. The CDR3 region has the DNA TGTGCCAGCAGGCAGATCGGGGGGGCTGGAAACACCATATATTTT. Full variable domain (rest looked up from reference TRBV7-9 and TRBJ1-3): DTGVSQNPRHKITKRGQNVTFRCDPISEHNRLYWYRQTLGQGPEFLTYFQNEAQLEKSRLLSDRFSAERPKGSFSTLEIQRTEQGDSAMYLCASRQIGGAGNTIYFGEGSWLTVV.

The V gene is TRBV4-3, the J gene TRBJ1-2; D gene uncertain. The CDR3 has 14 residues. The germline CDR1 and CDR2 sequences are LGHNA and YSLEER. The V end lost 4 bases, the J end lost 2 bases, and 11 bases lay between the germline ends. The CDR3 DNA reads TGCGCCAGCAGCCCTAGGGAGGGCAACTATGGCTACACCTTC. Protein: CASSPREGNYGYTF.

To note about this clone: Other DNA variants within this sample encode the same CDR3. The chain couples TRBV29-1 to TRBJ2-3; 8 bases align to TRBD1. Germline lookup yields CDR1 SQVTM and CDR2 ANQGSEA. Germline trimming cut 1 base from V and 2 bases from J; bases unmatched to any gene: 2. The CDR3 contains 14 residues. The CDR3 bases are TGCAGCGTTGAAGGACAGGGGTACACAGATACGCAGTATTTT. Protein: CSVEGQGYTDTQYF.

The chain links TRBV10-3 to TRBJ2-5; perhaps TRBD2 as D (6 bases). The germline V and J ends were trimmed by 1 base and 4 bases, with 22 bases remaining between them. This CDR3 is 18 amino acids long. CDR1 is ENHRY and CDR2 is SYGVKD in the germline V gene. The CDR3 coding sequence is TGTGCCATCAGTGAGTTATTACTAGCAGGACGGTCTTTAGAGACCCAGTACTTC. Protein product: CAISELLLAGRSLETQYF.

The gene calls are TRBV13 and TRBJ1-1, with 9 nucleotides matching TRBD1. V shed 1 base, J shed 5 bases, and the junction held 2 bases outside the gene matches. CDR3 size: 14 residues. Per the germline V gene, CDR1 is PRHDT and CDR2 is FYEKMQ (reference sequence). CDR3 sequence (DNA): TGTGCCAGCAGCTTAGAGGGACAGGGAACTGAAGCTTTCTTT. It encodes CASSLEGQGTEAFF.